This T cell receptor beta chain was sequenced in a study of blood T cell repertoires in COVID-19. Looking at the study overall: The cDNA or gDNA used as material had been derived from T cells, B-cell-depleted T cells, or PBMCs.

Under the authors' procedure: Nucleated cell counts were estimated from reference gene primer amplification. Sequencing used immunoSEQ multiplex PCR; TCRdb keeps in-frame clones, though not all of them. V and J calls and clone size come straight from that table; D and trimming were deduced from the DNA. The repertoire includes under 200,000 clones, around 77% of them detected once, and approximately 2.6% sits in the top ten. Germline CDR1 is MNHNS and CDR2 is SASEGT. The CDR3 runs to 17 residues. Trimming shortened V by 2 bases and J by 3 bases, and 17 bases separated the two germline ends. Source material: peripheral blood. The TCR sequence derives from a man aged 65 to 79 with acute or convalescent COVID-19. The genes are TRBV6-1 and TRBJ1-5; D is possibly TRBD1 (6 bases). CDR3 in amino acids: CASSERGTPAHNQPQHF. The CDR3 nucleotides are TGTGCCAGCAGTGAACGAGGGACACCAGCGCACAATCAGCCCCAGCATTTT.